This is a list of T cell receptor beta chains from one sample in a study of memory CD4+ T cells and cytomegalovirus serostatus. Method: immunoSEQ multiplex PCR; TCRdb's copy keeps in-frame clones and lacks some. The repertoire holds about 50,000 clones, with 60% to 85% as singletons. The sample taken for sequencing was memory CD4+ T cells from blood. These TCRs come from an adult in good health and CMV-seronegative. Each CDR3 is given with its conserved first and last residue. A D gene is named only where the DNA matches it firmly. Not all rows give a size; the values are once, few, many and, for expanded clones, a class.

d_gene	j_gene	abundance	v_gene	CDR3aa	CDR3nt
TRBD2	TRBJ2-1	NA	TRBV7-3	CASSLRPTSGANNEQFF	TGTGCCAGCAGCTTAAGACCCACTAGCGGGGCCAACAATGAGCAGTTCTTC
NA	TRBJ2-1	NA	TRBV7-2	CASSLVPVLSNEQFF	TGTGCCAGCAGCTTAGTCCCCGTACTATCCAATGAGCAGTTCTTC
NA	TRBJ1-5	NA	TRBV7-2	CASSPSGGGVNQPQHF	TGTGCCAGCAGCCCCTCGGGGGGAGGGGTAAATCAGCCCCAGCATTTT
TRBD2	TRBJ2-5	NA	TRBV5-4	CASSLSSGGETQYF	TGTGCCAGCAGCTTGAGTAGCGGGGGAGAGACCCAGTACTTC
TRBD1	TRBJ1-2	NA	TRBV19	CASSIPGQGLGGYTF	TGTGCCAGTAGTATCCCGGGACAGGGATTAGGTGGCTACACCTTC
NA	TRBJ1-5	few	TRBV19	CASSIDQDINNSNQPQHF	TGTGCCAGTAGTATAGATCAGGATATAAATAATAGCAATCAGCCCCAGCATTTT
NA	TRBJ1-1	NA	TRBV5-1	CASSPSPTENTEAFF	TGCGCCAGCAGCCCGTCCCCGACAGAGAACACTGAAGCTTTCTTT
TRBD1	TRBJ2-1	few	TRBV2	CASSVTGTANEQFF	TGTGCCAGCAGTGTTACCGGGACAGCGAATGAGCAGTTCTTC
NA	TRBJ2-1	NA	TRBV6-6	CASNIRVYNEQFF	TGTGCCAGCAATATCAGGGTCTACAATGAGCAGTTCTTC
TRBD1	TRBJ2-7	medium-sized	TRBV12-5	CASGLVPPGQVGEQYF	TGTGCTAGTGGTTTGGTACCCCCCGGACAGGTCGGCGAGCAGTACTTC
NA	TRBJ2-1	few	TRBV7-3	CASSGTGNEQFF	TGTGCCAGCAGCGGAACGGGGAATGAGCAGTTCTTC
NA	TRBJ1-1	NA	TRBV6-1	CASRLETVEAFF	TGTGCCAGCAGATTAGAGACAGTTGAAGCTTTCTTT
NA	TRBJ2-7	NA	TRBV6-1	CASSESGGSYEQYF	TGTGCCAGCAGTGAATCGGGCGGCTCCTACGAGCAGTACTTC
NA	TRBJ1-1	NA	TRBV19	CASSAFGNTEAFF	TGTGCCAGTAGTGCCTTTGGGAACACTGAAGCTTTCTTT
NA	TRBJ1-5	NA	TRBV6-5	CASSYTTGSDQPQHF	TGTGCCAGCAGTTACACCACAGGGTCAGATCAGCCCCAGCATTTT
TRBD1	TRBJ2-3	once	TRBV11-1	CASSLVAGTGTDTQYF	TGTGCCAGCAGCTTGGTAGCCGGGACAGGCACAGATACGCAGTATTTT
NA	TRBJ2-7	NA	TRBV2	CASSIGSGEQYF	TGTGCCAGCAGTATCGGGTCCGGCGAGCAGTACTTC
NA	TRBJ1-6	NA	TRBV27	CASSLGSSSNSPLHF	TGTGCCAGCAGCCTGGGGTCATCGTCCAATTCACCCCTCCACTTT
TRBD1	TRBJ1-2	NA	TRBV7-2	CASSPTGDGYTF	TGTGCCAGCAGCCCGACAGGGGATGGCTACACCTTC
NA	TRBJ1-2	NA	TRBV7-9	CASSLIGDGYTF	TGTGCCAGCAGCTTAATTGGGGATGGCTACACCTTC
NA	TRBJ2-5	NA	TRBV5-1	CASSSGWGGDGETQYF	TGCGCCAGCAGCTCCGGTTGGGGGGGCGACGGGGAGACCCAGTACTTC
NA	TRBJ2-2	NA	TRBV18	CASSPAKDTGELFF	TGTGCCAGCTCACCCGCGAAGGACACCGGGGAGCTGTTTTTT
TRBD1	TRBJ2-1	NA	TRBV2	CASRQTGSYNEQFF	TGTGCCAGCAGACAGACAGGGTCCTACAATGAGCAGTTCTTC
NA	TRBJ2-1	NA	TRBV14	CASSPLFGAERGYNEQFF	TGTGCCAGCAGCCCCTTATTCGGGGCTGAGAGAGGGTACAATGAGCAGTTCTTC
NA	TRBJ2-5	NA	TRBV4-3	CASSQAPVGETQYF	TGCGCCAGCAGCCAAGCCCCAGTTGGGGAGACCCAGTACTTC
NA	TRBJ1-2	NA	TRBV5-7	CASSLGGGYGYTF	TGTGCCAGCAGCCTCGGTGGCGGCTATGGCTACACCTTC
NA	TRBJ1-5	NA	TRBV27	CASSSHGEIYQPQHF	TGTGCCAGCAGTTCCCACGGTGAGATCTATCAGCCCCAGCATTTT
NA	TRBJ1-2	once	TRBV5-5	CASSLGQLYGYTF	TGTGCCAGCAGCTTGGGACAGCTCTATGGCTACACCTTC
NA	TRBJ1-2	few	TRBV29-1	CSVEPQGNDGYTF	TGCAGCGTAGAGCCCCAGGGGAACGATGGCTACACCTTC
NA	TRBJ1-4	NA	TRBV6-5	CASKPDDNEKLFF	TGTGCCAGCAAACCTGACGATAATGAAAAACTGTTTTTT
NA	TRBJ2-3	NA	TRBV2	CASSAPRGTDTQYF	TGTGCCAGCAGTGCACCCAGGGGTACAGATACGCAGTATTTT
NA	TRBJ1-1	NA	TRBV7-2	CASSLLPSTEAFF	TGTGCCAGCAGCTTACTTCCCAGCACTGAAGCTTTCTTT
NA	TRBJ2-6	NA	TRBV4-3	CASSPGGSGANVLTF	TGCGCCAGCAGCCCCGGCGGCTCTGGGGCCAACGTCCTGACTTTC
TRBD2	TRBJ2-5	NA	TRBV9	CASTGAGEETQYF	TGTGCCAGCACCGGAGCGGGGGAAGAGACCCAGTACTTC
NA	TRBJ2-5	NA	TRBV29-1	CSVVFGSFQQGTQYF	TGCAGCGTCGTTTTCGGATCCTTCCAACAAGGGACCCAGTACTTC
NA	TRBJ2-7	few	TRBV7-6	CASSLAASGEQYF	TGTGCCAGCAGCTTAGCAGCCAGTGGCGAGCAGTACTTC
TRBD1	TRBJ1-4	NA	TRBV5-4	CASSLAGTGPTNEKLFF	TGTGCCAGCAGCTTGGCCGGGACAGGGCCTACCAATGAAAAACTGTTTTTT
NA	TRBJ2-7	NA	TRBV7-2	CASSYQDSRPYEQYF	TGTGCCAGCAGCTATCAGGACTCAAGACCCTACGAGCAGTACTTC
NA	TRBJ1-1	NA	TRBV5-6	CASSLVRGKGTEAFF	TGTGCCAGCAGCTTGGTGCGAGGGAAGGGCACTGAAGCTTTCTTT
TRBD2	TRBJ2-1	NA	TRBV27	CASSPFEKRGGQFF	TGTGCCAGCAGTCCCTTCGAGAAGCGGGGGGGCCAGTTCTTC
TRBD2	TRBJ2-2	few	TRBV4-1	CASSQKGTSGGKAGELFF	TGCGCCAGCAGCCAAAAAGGGACTAGCGGGGGTAAAGCCGGGGAGCTGTTTTTT
NA	TRBJ2-7	few	TRBV19	CASSIRVRPNGEQYF	TGTGCCAGTAGTATAAGGGTCCGCCCCAACGGAGAGCAGTACTTC
NA	TRBJ2-3	NA	TRBV30	CAWNAGTYSTDTQYF	TGTGCCTGGAACGCCGGGACCTATAGCACAGATACGCAGTATTTT
NA	TRBJ1-5	NA	TRBV28	CATRGSGDSNQPQHF	TGTGCCACGAGGGGGTCCGGGGATAGCAATCAGCCCCAGCATTTT
TRBD1	TRBJ2-7	NA	TRBV6-5	CASSSSGTDYEQYF	TGTGCCAGCAGTTCTTCCGGGACAGACTACGAGCAGTACTTC
NA	TRBJ1-2	NA	TRBV10-3	CAISESIRAGGYTF	TGTGCCATCAGTGAGTCTATAAGGGCAGGTGGCTACACCTTC
TRBD2	TRBJ2-2	NA	TRBV7-3	CASSRLAPRDTGELFF	TGTGCCAGCAGCCGACTAGCGCCCCGAGACACCGGGGAGCTGTTTTTT
TRBD1	TRBJ2-5	few	TRBV5-1	CASSLAQGQETQYF	TGCGCCAGCAGCTTGGCACAGGGGCAAGAGACCCAGTACTTC
TRBD1	TRBJ2-2	NA	TRBV7-9	CASSSADRENTGELFF	TGTGCCAGCAGCTCCGCAGACAGGGAGAACACCGGGGAGCTGTTTTTT
NA	TRBJ1-1	NA	TRBV19	CASSLNTEAFF	TGTGCCAGCTCTTTGAACACTGAAGCTTTCTTT
NA	TRBJ1-1	NA	TRBV10-3	CAISESGMNTEAFF	TGTGCCATCAGTGAGTCTGGCATGAACACTGAAGCTTTCTTT
NA	TRBJ2-1	once	TRBV18	CASSPPGLNEQFF	TGTGCCAGCTCACCCCCAGGCCTCAATGAGCAGTTCTTC
NA	TRBJ2-1	few	TRBV4-3	CASSPWMGDTQYNEQFF	TGCGCCAGCAGTCCATGGATGGGGGATACCCAGTACAATGAGCAGTTCTTC
NA	TRBJ1-2	NA	TRBV7-9	CASSPFSATAPYGYTF	TGTGCCAGCAGCCCCTTTTCCGCGACAGCGCCCTATGGCTACACCTTC
NA	TRBJ2-7	few	TRBV11-2	CASSLGRWATYEQYF	TGTGCCAGCAGCTTAGGCAGGTGGGCCACCTACGAGCAGTACTTC
NA	TRBJ1-2	NA	TRBV25-1	CASSPPTRGHYGYTF	TGTGCCAGCAGTCCCCCTACCCGGGGGCACTATGGCTACACCTTC
NA	TRBJ1-2	NA	TRBV7-8	CASSLEGLGYGYTF	TGTGCCAGCAGCTTAGAGGGTCTTGGCTATGGCTACACCTTC
TRBD1	TRBJ1-2	NA	TRBV29-1	CSVGRQGGSVYGYTF	TGCAGCGTGGGCAGACAGGGAGGATCCGTCTATGGCTACACCTTC